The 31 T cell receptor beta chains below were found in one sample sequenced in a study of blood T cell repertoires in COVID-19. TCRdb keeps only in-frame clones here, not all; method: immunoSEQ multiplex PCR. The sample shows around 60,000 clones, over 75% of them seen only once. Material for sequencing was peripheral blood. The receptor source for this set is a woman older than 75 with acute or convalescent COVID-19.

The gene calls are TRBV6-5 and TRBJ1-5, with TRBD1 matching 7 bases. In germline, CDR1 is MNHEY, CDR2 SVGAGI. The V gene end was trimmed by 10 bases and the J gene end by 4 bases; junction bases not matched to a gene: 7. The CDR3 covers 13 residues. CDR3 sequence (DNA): TGTGCCACCGGACAGGTGGTGAATCAGCCCCAGCATTTT. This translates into CATGQVVNQPQHF.

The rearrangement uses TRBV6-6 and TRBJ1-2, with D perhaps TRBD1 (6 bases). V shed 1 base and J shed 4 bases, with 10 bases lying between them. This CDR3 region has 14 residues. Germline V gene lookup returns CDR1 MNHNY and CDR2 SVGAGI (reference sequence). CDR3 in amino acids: CASSYFGTLYGYTF. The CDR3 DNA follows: TGTGCCAGCAGTTACTTCGGGACACTCTATGGCTACACCTTC.

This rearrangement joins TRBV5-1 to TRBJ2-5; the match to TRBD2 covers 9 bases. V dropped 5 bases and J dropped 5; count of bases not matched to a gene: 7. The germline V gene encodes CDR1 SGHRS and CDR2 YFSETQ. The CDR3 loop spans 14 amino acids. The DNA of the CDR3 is TGCGCCAGCAGGGAGCGGGAGGTTCCGGAGACCCAGTACTTC. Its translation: CASREREVPETQYF.

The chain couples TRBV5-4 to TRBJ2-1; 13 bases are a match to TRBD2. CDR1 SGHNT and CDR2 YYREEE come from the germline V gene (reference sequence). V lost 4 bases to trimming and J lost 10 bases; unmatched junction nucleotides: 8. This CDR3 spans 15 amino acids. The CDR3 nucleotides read TGTGCCAGCAGCCGAACTAGCGGGGGGGCCCGGGAGCAGTTCTTC. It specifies CASSRTSGGAREQFF. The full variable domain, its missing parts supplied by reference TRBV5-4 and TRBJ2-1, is ETGVTQSPTHLIKTRGQQVTLRCSSQSGHNTVSWYQQALGQGPQFIFQYYREEENGRGNFPPRFSGLQFPNYSSELNVNALELDDSALYLCASSRTSGGAREQFFGPGTRLTVL.

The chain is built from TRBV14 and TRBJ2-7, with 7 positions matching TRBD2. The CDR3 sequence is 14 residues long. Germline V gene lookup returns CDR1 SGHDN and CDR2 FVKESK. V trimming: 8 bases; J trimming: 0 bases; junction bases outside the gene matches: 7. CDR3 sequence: CASQRDFSSYEQYF. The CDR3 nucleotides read TGTGCCAGCCAGCGGGACTTCAGCTCCTACGAGCAGTACTTC.

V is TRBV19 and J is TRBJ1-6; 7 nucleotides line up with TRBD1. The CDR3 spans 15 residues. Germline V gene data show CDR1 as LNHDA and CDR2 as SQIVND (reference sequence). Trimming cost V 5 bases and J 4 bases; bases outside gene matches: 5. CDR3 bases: TGTGCCAGTAGTCCAGGGGGTGGTTATAATTCACCCCTCCACTTT. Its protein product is CASSPGGGYNSPLHF.

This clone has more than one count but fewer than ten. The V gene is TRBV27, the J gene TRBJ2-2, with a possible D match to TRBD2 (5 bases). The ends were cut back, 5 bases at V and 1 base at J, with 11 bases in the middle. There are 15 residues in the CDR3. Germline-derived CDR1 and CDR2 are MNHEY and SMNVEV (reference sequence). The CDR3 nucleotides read TGTGCCAGCAGTCTCGGGATCTGGAACACCGGGGAGCTGTTTTTT. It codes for CASSLGIWNTGELFF.

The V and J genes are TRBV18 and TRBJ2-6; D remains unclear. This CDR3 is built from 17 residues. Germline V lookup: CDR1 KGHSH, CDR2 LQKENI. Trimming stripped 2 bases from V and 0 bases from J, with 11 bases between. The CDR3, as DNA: TGTGCCAGCTCACCAACGCAGGATTACTCTGGGGCCAACGTCCTGACTTTC. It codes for CASSPTQDYSGANVLTF.

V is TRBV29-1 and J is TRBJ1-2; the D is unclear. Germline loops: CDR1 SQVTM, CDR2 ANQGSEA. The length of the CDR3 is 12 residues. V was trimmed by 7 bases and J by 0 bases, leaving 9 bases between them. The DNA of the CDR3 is TGCAGCGGAATGAACACTAACTATGGCTACACCTTC. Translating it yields CSGMNTNYGYTF. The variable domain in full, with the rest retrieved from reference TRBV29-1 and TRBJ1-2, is SAVISQKPSRDICQRGTSLTIQCQVDSQVTMMFWYRQQPGQSLTLIATANQGSEATYESGFVIDKFPISRPNLTFSTLTVSNMSPEDSSIYLCSGMNTNYGYTFGSGTRLTVV.

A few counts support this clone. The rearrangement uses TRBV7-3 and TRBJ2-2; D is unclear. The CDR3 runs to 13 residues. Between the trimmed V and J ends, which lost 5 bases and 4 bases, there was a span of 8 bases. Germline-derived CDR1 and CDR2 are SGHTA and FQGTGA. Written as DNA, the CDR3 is TGTGCCAGCAGCCTTGTATTCACCGGGGAGCTGTTTTTT. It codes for CASSLVFTGELFF.

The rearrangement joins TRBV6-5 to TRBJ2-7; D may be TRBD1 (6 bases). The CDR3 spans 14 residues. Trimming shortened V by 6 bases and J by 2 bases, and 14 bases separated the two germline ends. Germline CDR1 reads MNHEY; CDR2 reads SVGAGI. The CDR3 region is CASRSRAGAYEQYF. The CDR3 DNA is TGTGCCAGCAGATCCCGAGCAGGGGCCTACGAGCAGTACTTC.

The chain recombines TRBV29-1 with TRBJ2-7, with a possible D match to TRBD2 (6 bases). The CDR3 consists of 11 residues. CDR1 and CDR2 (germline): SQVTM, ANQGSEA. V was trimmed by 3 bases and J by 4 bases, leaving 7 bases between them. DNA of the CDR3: TGCAGCGTTGAGGGGGGATACGAGCAGTACTTC. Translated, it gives CSVEGGYEQYF.

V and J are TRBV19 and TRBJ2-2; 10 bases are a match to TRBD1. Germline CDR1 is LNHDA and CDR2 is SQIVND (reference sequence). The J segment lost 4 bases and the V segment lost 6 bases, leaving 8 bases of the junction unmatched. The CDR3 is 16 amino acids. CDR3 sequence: CASRRRQGAGTGELFF. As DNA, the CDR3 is TGTGCCAGTAGACGGCGACAGGGGGCCGGCACCGGGGAGCTGTTTTTT.

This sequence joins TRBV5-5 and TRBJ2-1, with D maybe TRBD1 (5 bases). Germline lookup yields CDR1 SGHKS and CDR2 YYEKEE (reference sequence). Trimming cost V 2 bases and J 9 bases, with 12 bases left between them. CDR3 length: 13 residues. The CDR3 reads CASSFLQGGEQFF. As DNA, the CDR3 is TGTGCCAGCAGCTTTCTCCAGGGCGGTGAGCAGTTCTTC. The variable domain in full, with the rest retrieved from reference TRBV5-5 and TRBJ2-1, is DAGVTQSPTHLIKTRGQQVTLRCSPISGHKSVSWYQQVLGQGPQFIFQYYEKEERGRGNFPDRFSARQFPNYSSELNVNALLLGDSALYLCASSFLQGGEQFFGPGTRLTVL.

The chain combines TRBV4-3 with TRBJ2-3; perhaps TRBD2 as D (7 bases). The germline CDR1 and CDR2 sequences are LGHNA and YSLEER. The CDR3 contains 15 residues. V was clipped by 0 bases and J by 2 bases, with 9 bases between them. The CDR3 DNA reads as TGCGCCAGCAGCCAAGAGGGGGGGCACACAGATACGCAGTATTTT. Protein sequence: CASSQEGGHTDTQYF.

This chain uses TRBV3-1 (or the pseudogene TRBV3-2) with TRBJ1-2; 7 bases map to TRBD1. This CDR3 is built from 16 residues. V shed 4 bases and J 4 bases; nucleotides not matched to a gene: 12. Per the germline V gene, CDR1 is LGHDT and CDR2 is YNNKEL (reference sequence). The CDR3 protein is CASSRRGQPTFYGYTF. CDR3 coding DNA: TGTGCCAGCAGCCGCCGGGGACAGCCCACTTTCTATGGCTACACCTTC.

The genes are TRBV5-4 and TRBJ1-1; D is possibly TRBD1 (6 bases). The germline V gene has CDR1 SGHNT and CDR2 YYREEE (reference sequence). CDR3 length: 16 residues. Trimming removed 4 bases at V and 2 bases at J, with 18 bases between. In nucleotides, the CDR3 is TGTGCCAGCAGCCCCCATGGGCAGGGGCGAAACACTGAAGCTTTCTTT. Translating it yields CASSPHGQGRNTEAFF.

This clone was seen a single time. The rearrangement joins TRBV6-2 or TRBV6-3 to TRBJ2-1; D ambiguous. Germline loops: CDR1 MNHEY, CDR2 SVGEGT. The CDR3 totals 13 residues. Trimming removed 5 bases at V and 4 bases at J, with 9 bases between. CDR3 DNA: TGTGCCAGCAGTCGAGTTTCTTACAATGAGCAGTTCTTC. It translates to CASSRVSYNEQFF.

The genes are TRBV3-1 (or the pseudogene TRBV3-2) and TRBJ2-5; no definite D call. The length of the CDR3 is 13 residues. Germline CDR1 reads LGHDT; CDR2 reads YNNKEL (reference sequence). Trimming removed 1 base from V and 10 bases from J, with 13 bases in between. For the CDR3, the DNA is TGTGCCAGCAGCCAAGGGGCCCAGTCCGACCAGTACTTC. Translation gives CASSQGAQSDQYF.

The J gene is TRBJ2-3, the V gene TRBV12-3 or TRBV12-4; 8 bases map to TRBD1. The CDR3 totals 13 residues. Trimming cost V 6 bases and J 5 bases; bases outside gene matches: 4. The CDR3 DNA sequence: TGTGCCAGCAGACTCACAGGGGGAGATACGCAGTATTTT. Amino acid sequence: CASRLTGGDTQYF.

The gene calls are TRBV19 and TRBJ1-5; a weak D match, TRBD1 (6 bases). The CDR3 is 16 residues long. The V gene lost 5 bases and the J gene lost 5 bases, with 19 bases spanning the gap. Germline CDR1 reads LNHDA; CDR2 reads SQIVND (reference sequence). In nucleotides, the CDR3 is TGTGCCAGTAGTCCTAATGGAGGGGGGGTTGATCAGCCCCAGCATTTT. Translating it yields CASSPNGGGVDQPQHF. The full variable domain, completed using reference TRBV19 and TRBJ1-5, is DGGITQSPKYLFRKEGQNVTLSCEQNLNHDAMYWYRQDPGQGLRLIYYSQIVNDFQKGDIAEGYSVSREKKESFPLTVTSAQKNPTAFYLCASSPNGGGVDQPQHFGDGTRLSIL.

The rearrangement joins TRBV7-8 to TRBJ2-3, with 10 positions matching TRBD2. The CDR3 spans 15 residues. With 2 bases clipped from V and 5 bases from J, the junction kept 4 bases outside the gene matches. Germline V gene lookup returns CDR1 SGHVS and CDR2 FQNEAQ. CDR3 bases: TGTGCCAGCAGCTTAAGTCTAGCGGGGGTAGATACGCAGTATTTT. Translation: CASSLSLAGVDTQYF.

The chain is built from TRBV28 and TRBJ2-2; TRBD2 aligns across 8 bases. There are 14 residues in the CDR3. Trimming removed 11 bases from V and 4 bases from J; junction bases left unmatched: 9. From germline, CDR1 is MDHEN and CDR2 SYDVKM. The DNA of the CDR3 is TGTGCCGGGGGGCGGGAGGCCTTCACCGGGGAGCTGTTTTTT. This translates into CAGGREAFTGELFF.

The CDR3 sequence: CARQGWVGNTIYF. In DNA form, the CDR3 reads TGTGCCAGACAGGGTTGGGTCGGAAACACCATATATTTT. The genes are TRBV21-1 and TRBJ1-3; the D call of TRBD1 is as the table states it, not checked on the DNA. TRBV21-1 is assigned pseudogene status. The CDR3 has 13 amino acids.

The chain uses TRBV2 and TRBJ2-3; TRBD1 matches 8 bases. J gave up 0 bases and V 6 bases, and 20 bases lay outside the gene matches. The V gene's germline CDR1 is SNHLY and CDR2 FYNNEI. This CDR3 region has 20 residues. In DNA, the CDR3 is TGTGCCAGCAGCCCTACTTATTCCCCCCAGGGGGCTTCTAGCACAGATACGCAGTATTTT. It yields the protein CASSPTYSPQGASSTDTQYF. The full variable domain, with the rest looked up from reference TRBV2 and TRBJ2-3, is EPEVTQTPSHQVTQMGQEVILRCVPISNHLYFYWYRQILGQKVEFLVSFYNNEISEKSEIFDDQFSVERPDGSNFTLKIRSTKLEDSAMYFCASSPTYSPQGASSTDTQYFGPGTRLTVL.

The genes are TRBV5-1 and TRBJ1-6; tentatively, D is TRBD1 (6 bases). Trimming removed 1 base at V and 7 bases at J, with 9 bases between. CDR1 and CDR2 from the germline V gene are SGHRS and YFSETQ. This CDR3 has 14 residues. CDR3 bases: TGCGCCAGCAGCTTGACGCAGGGGAATTCACCCCTCCACTTT. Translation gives CASSLTQGNSPLHF.

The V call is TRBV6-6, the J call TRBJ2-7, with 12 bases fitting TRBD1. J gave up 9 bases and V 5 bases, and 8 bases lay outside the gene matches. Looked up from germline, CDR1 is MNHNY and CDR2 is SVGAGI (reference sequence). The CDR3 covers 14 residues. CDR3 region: CASSPGTGGFRQYF. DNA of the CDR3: TGTGCCAGCAGTCCCGGGACAGGGGGCTTCCGGCAGTACTTC.

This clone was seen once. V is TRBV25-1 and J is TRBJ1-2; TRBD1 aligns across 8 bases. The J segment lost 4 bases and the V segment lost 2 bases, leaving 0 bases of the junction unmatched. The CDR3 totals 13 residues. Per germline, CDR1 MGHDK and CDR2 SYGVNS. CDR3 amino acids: CASSEGTGYGYTF. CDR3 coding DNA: TGTGCCAGCAGTGAAGGGACAGGCTATGGCTACACCTTC.

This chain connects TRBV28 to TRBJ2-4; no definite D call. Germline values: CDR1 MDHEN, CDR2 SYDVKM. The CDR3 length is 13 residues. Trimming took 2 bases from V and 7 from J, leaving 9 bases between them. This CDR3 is CASSLPNANIQYF. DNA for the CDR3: TGTGCCAGCAGTTTACCTAATGCCAACATTCAGTACTTC.

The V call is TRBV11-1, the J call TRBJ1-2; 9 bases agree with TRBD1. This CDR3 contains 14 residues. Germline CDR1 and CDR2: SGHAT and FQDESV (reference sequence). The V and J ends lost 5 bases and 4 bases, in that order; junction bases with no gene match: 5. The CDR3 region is CASSAGQGTYGYTF. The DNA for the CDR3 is TGTGCCAGCAGCGCCGGACAGGGGACCTATGGCTACACCTTC.

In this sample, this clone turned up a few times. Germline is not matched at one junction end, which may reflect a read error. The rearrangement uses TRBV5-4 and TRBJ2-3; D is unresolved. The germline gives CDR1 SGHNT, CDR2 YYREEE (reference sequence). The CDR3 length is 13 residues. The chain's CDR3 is CASSSPSLVGWHF. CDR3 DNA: TGTGCCAGCAGCTCTCCCTCCCTAGTTGGGTGGCATTTT.